Listed below are T cell receptor beta chains from one sample, sequenced in a study of cytotoxic CD8 clonotypes in ibrutinib-treated CLL. Sequencing was performed with immunoSEQ multiplex PCR; in TCRdb, only in-frame clones are kept and a portion is missing. The repertoire holds 100,000 to 150,000 clones, with approximately 85% as singletons. The material was PBMCs, obtained after 24 months of ibrutinib treatment. Receptors were obtained from a human donor with chronic lymphocytic leukemia. CDR3s include the opening cysteine and the closing phenylalanine or tryptophan. D genes are given only for firm matches. Expanded clones are given a class, and other clones once, few, many or no size at all.

clone size	D gene	V gene	J gene	CDR3 DNA	CDR3 protein
NA	NA	TRBV6-4	TRBJ2-1	TGTGCCAGCAGTGACCAGTCAGAGGCTGAGCAGTTCTTC	CASSDQSEAEQFF
NA	TRBD2	TRBV6-5	TRBJ2-3	TGTGCCAGCAGTTACTACCGCTTAGCGGGAGGTATGGCGCAGTATTTT	CASSYYRLAGGMAQYF
NA	TRBD1	TRBV2	TRBJ2-5	TGTGCCAGCAGTGCCCAGGGGGCGGGGGAGACCCAGTACTTC	CASSAQGAGETQYF
NA	TRBD1	TRBV2	TRBJ2-3	TGTGCCAGCATTAGGGACAGTAGCACAGATACGCAGTATTTT	CASIRDSSTDTQYF
once	TRBD2	TRBV28	TRBJ2-7	TGTGCCAGCAGTCCCGAGACTAGCGGGAAAACGTGGGAGCAGTACTTC	CASSPETSGKTWEQYF
NA	NA	TRBV27	TRBJ1-1	TGTGCCAGCAGTCCCAGTGAAGGGGGGGAAACTGAAGCTTTCTTT	CASSPSEGGETEAFF
NA	NA	TRBV28	TRBJ2-7	TGTGCCAGCAGTTTCTCCGGGGTCTACGAGCAGTACTTC	CASSFSGVYEQYF
NA	TRBD1	TRBV5-1	TRBJ1-1	TGCGCCAGCAGCATCGGGACAGCGAACACTGAAGCTTTCTTT	CASSIGTANTEAFF
NA	NA	TRBV5-4	TRBJ1-1	TGTGCCAGCAGCGGACCGAACACTGAAGCTTTCTTT	CASSGPNTEAFF
NA	TRBD2	TRBV4-1	TRBJ2-2	TGCGCCAGCAGCCTTAGACTCGGGGGGACCCACACCGGGGAGCTGTTTTTT	CASSLRLGGTHTGELFF
NA	NA	TRBV7-9	TRBJ2-7	TGTGCCAGCAGCTTAGCAGGGCGGGGCCGCTACGAGCAGTACTTC	CASSLAGRGRYEQYF
NA	TRBD1	TRBV29-1	TRBJ2-1	TGCAGCGTTTCGACAGGGGGCGAAAATGAGCAGTTCTTC	CSVSTGGENEQFF
once	NA	TRBV5-1	TRBJ2-2	TGCGCCAGCAGCTTAGTCGGCGGGGAGCTGTTTTTT	CASSLVGGELFF
NA	TRBD1	TRBV18	TRBJ2-5	TGTGCCAGCTCACCCAATCAGGGGGCAGGAGAGACCCAGTACTTC	CASSPNQGAGETQYF
few	NA	TRBV27	TRBJ1-5	TGTGCCAGCAGTGGCATGGGGGGGGCGAAAAGCAATCAGCCCCAGCATTTT	CASSGMGGAKSNQPQHF
once	NA	TRBV9	TRBJ1-3	TGTGCCAGCAGCGTAGCACAGGGAAACACCATATATTTT	CASSVAQGNTIYF
once	TRBD1	TRBV27	TRBJ2-2	TGTGCCAGCAGTTTATCGTCAGGGGGCGTCACCGGGGAGCTGTTTTTT	CASSLSSGGVTGELFF
once	TRBD2	TRBV4-1	TRBJ2-1	TGCGCCAGCAGCCGCTTACTTACTAGCGGGGGAACCTACAATGAGCAGTTCTTC	CASSRLLTSGGTYNEQFF
NA	TRBD2	TRBV28	TRBJ2-7	TGTGCCAGCAGGGCCCGACGACTAGCGGGGCGGAGAGAGCAGTACTTC	CASRARRLAGRREQYF
NA	TRBD2	TRBV11-2	TRBJ2-5	TGTGCCAGCAGCTTAGAATATCGCGGGGGAGGGGAGACCCAGTACTTC	CASSLEYRGGGETQYF
NA	NA	TRBV7-8	TRBJ1-2	TGTGCCAGCAGTTCCCGGGTAGGGGCCGTGGACTATGGCTACACCTTC	CASSSRVGAVDYGYTF
NA	TRBD1	TRBV28	TRBJ2-5	TGTGCCAGCAGTTTCGGCGGGACAGGCCCTCAACGGCAGGACTTC	CASSFGGTGPQRQDF
NA	NA	TRBV2	TRBJ1-5	TGTGCCAGCAGTATTAGTAGCAATCAGCCCCAGCATTTT	CASSISSNQPQHF
NA	TRBD1	TRBV28	TRBJ1-2	TGTGCCAGCAGTCGACCCGGGACAGGGATATCGCATGGCTACACCTTC	CASSRPGTGISHGYTF
NA	NA	TRBV7-2	TRBJ2-5	TGTGCCAGCAGCTCCCTGAGAGGGAGTGGGCGAGAGACCCAGTACTTC	CASSSLRGSGRETQYF
NA	NA	TRBV27	TRBJ2-2	TGTGCCAGCAGTCCCCGAGGACAACTAGCCTCCGGGGAGCTGTTTTTT	CASSPRGQLASGELFF
NA	NA	TRBV10-3	TRBJ1-2	TGTGCATCAGGAAATAGGAATGGCTACACCTTC	CASGNRNGYTF
few	NA	TRBV21-1	TRBJ1-2	TGTGCCAGCAGCAAAGGGAAGGTGCCGAACGGCTACACCTTC	CASSKGKVPNGYTF
NA	NA	TRBV4-3	TRBJ2-7	TGCGCCAGCAGCCTTAATCCATTCGACGAGCAGTACTTC	CASSLNPFDEQYF
NA	NA	TRBV4-3	TRBJ1-2	TGCGCCAGCAGCCAAGGGTCAGGGAGAGGCTACACCTTC	CASSQGSGRGYTF
NA	TRBD1	TRBV28	TRBJ1-2	TGTGCCAGCAGTTTATTGGTTGGGCAGGGGGCAAAAGGCTACACCTTC	CASSLLVGQGAKGYTF
NA	NA	TRBV16	TRBJ2-7	TGTGCCAGCAGCCAAACAGGGTATGGGGCCTACGAGCAGTACTTC	CASSQTGYGAYEQYF
NA	TRBD1	TRBV29-1	TRBJ1-2	TGCAGTTCATTGGACAGGGCTGAAGGTGGCTACACCTTC	CSSLDRAEGGYTF
once	NA	TRBV28	TRBJ2-7	TGTGCCAGCACTCCCCCCGGGGACTACGAGCAGTACTTC	CASTPPGDYEQYF
few	NA	TRBV28	TRBJ1-5	TGTGCCAGCTATCCGGGGGGAGGGAATCAGCCCCAGCATTTT	CASYPGGGNQPQHF
once	TRBD1	TRBV7-2	TRBJ2-2	TGTGCCAGCAGCTTAAAACAGGGGTCCAGTAACGGGGAGCTGTTTTTT	CASSLKQGSSNGELFF
once	TRBD2	TRBV28	TRBJ2-7	TGTGCCAGCACTCCCCGGGGGAGGGCCCCCTACGAGCAGTACTTC	CASTPRGRAPYEQYF
NA	NA	TRBV4-3	TRBJ1-1	TGCGCCAGCAGCCAATACTCAGAGAACACTGAAGCTTTCTTT	CASSQYSENTEAFF
NA	NA	TRBV7-2	TRBJ1-5	TGTGCCAGCAGCTCCTTCAATCAGCCCCAGCATTTT	CASSSFNQPQHF
NA	TRBD1	TRBV5-1	TRBJ2-3	TGCGCCAGCAAAGAGGGGGCTCATACGCAGTATTTT	CASKEGAHTQYF
NA	NA	TRBV7-9	TRBJ1-1	TGTGCCAGCAGCTTAGCGGGCAGTAACACTGAAGCTTTCTTT	CASSLAGSNTEAFF
NA	TRBD1	TRBV28	TRBJ2-7	TGTGCCAGCAGTGTCAGCCGGGACAGGGGGCTAAACGAGCAGTACTTC	CASSVSRDRGLNEQYF
once	NA	TRBV7-7	TRBJ2-2	TGTGCTAGCAGCTTATTACCGTCAGGACCTCACCCTCTCGCGAACACCGGGGAGCTGTTTTTT	CASSLLPSGPHPLANTGELFF
NA	TRBD2	TRBV19	TRBJ2-4	TGTGCCAGTAGTAAGCGACTAGCGGGGGCCTTACAACTAGCCAAAAACATTCAGTACTTC	CASSKRLAGALQLAKNIQYF
NA	TRBD1	TRBV2	TRBJ2-7	TGTGCCAGCAGTGATTGGCAGGGGGCCCACGAGCAGTACTTC	CASSDWQGAHEQYF
NA	NA	TRBV9	TRBJ1-3	TGTGCCAGCAGCGTTTTCGAGCGCAGCGACTCTGGAAACACCATATATTTT	CASSVFERSDSGNTIYF
NA	NA	TRBV18	TRBJ2-7	TGTGCCAGCTCACCAGTCGGCCAGCCTTACGAGCAGTACTTC	CASSPVGQPYEQYF
NA	TRBD1	TRBV2	TRBJ2-7	TGTGCCAGCAGTTACGGGACAGCCCAAACCTACGAGCAGTACTTC	CASSYGTAQTYEQYF
few	NA	TRBV25-1	TRBJ2-7	TGTGCCAGCAGTAGGGGGGACAGCTACGAGCAGTACTTC	CASSRGDSYEQYF
NA	NA	TRBV7-2	TRBJ2-7	TGTGCCAGCAGATCGGGGGCCTCCTACGAGCAGTACTTC	CASRSGASYEQYF